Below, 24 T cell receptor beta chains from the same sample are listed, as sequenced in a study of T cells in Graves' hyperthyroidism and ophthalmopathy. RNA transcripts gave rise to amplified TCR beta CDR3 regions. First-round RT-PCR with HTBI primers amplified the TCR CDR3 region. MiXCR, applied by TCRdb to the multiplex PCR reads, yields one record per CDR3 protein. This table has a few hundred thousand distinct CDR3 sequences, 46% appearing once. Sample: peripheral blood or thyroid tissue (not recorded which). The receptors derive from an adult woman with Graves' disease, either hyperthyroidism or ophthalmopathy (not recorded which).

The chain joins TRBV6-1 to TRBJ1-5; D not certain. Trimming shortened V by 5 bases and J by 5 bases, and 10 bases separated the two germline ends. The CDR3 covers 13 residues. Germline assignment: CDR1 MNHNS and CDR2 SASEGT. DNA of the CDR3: TGTGCCAGCAGTACAGCTGCCGATCAGCCCCAGCATTTT. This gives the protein CASSTAADQPQHF.

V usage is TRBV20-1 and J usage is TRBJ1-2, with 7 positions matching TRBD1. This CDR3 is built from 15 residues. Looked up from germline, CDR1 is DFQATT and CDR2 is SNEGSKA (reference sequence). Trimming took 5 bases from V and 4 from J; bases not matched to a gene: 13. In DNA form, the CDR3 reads TGCAGTGCTCGGACAGGTGAAGTGCTCGGCTATGGCTACACCTTC. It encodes CSARTGEVLGYGYTF.

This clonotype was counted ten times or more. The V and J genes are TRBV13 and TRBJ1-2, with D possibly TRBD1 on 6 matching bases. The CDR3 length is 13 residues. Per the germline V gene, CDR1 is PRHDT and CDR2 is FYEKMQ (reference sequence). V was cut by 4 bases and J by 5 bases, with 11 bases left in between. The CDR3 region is CASSSQGFYGYTF. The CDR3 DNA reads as TGTGCCAGCAGCTCTCAGGGGTTTTATGGCTACACCTTC. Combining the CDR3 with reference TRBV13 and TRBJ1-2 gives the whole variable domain AAGVIQSPRHLIKEKRETATLKCYPIPRHDTVYWYQQGPGQDPQFLISFYEKMQSDKGSIPDRFSAQQFSDYHSELNMSSLELGDSALYFCASSSQGFYGYTFGSGTRLTVV.

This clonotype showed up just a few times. The CDR3 DNA follows: TGTGCCAGCAGTTTCGGGACAGGGGGCGGAGAGACCCAGCATTTT. Protein product: CASSFGTGGGETQHF. This chain joins TRBV2 and TRBJ1-5; 12 nucleotides line up with TRBD1. V lost 5 bases and J lost 11; bases outside the gene matches: 10. CDR1 is SNHLY and CDR2 is FYNNEI in the germline V gene. The CDR3 extends over 15 amino acids.

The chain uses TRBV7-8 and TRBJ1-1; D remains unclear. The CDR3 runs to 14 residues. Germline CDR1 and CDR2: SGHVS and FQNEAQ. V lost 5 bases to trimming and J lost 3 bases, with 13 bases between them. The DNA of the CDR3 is TGTGCCAGCAGCAACTCCCTTGGCGACACTGAAGCTTTCTTT. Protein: CASSNSLGDTEAFF.

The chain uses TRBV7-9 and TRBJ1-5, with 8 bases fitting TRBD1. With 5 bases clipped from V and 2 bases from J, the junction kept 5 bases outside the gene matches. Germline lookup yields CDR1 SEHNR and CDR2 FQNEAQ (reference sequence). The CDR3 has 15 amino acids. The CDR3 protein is CASSKDRVGNQPQHF. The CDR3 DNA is TGTGCCAGCAGCAAGGACAGGGTTGGCAATCAGCCCCAGCATTTT.

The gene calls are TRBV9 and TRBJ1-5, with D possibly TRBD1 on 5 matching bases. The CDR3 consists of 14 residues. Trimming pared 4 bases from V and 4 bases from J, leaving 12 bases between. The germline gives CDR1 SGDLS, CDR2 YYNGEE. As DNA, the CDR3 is TGTGCCAGCAGCCAAAGGGGTCAAAATCAGCCCCAGCATTTT. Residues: CASSQRGQNQPQHF.

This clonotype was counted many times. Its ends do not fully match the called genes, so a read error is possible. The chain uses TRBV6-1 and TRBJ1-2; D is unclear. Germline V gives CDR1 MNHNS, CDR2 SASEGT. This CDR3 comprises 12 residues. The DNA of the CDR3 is TGTGCCAGCAGGGAAGCAGGTTATGGCTACACCTTC. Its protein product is CASREAGYGYTF.

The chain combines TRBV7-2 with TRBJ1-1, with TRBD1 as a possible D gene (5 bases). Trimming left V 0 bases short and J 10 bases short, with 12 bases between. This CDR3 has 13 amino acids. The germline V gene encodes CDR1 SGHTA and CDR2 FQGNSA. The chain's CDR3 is CASSLAGGVSAFF. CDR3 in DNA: TGTGCCAGCAGCTTAGCCGGGGGGGTTTCAGCTTTCTTT.

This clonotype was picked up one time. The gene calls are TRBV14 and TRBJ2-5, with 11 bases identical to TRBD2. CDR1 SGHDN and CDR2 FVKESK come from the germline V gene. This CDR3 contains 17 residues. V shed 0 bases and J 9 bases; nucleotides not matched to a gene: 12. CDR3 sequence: CASSQDRLAGPQKAQYF. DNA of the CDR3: TGTGCCAGCAGCCAAGATAGACTAGCGGGGCCCCAAAAGGCCCAGTACTTC.

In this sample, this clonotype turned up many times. The CDR3 reads CASSRGGPQHF. The CDR3 coding sequence is TGTGCCAGCAGTCGAGGGGGGCCCCAGCATTTT. The rearrangement links TRBV12-3 or TRBV12-4 to TRBJ1-5; possible D gene TRBD1, 6 bases. V was shortened by 5 bases and J by 9 bases, with 8 bases between the two germline ends. This CDR3 is 11 amino acids long.

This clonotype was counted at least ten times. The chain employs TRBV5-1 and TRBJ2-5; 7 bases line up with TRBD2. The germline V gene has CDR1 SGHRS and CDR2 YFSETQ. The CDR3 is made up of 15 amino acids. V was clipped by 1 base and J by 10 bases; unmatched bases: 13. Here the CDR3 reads CASSLLDFRGGDQYF. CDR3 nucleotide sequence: TGCGCCAGCAGCTTGTTAGACTTCCGTGGGGGGGACCAGTACTTC.

CDR3 loop: CASSSDGGSNTEAFF. In nucleotides, the CDR3 is TGTGCCAGCAGCTCTGACGGGGGTTCGAACACTGAAGCTTTCTTT. This chain joins TRBV7-9 and TRBJ1-1, with D perhaps TRBD1 (5 bases). The germline V gene encodes CDR1 SEHNR and CDR2 FQNEAQ (reference sequence). The V end was cut by 4 bases, the J end by 1 base, with 13 bases between. The CDR3 is made up of 15 amino acids.

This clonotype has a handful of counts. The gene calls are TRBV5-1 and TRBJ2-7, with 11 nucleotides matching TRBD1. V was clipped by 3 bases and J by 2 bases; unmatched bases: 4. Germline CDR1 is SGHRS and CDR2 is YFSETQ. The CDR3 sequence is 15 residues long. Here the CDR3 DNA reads TGCGCCAGCAGCTCACAGGGACAGGGGGCCTACGAGCAGTACTTC. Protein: CASSSQGQGAYEQYF.

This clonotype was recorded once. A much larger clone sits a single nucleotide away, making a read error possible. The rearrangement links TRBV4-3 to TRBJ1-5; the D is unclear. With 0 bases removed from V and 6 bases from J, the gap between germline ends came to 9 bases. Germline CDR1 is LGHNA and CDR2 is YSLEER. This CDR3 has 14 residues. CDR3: CASSQDGSPQPQHF. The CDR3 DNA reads TGCGCCAGCAGCCAAGATGGGAGCCCTCAGCCCCAGCATTTT.

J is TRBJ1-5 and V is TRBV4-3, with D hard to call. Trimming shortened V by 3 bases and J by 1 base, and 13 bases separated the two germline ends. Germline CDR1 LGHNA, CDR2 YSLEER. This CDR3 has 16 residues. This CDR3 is CASSQDAGVSNQPQHF. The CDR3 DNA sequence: TGCGCCAGCAGCCAGGATGCGGGCGTCAGCAATCAGCCCCAGCATTTT.

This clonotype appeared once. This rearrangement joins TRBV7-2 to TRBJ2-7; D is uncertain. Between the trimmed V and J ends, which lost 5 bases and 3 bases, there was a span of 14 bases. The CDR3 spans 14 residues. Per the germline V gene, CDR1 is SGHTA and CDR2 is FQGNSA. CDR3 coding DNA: TGTGCCAGCAGCCCCGGACCGATTAACTACGAGCAGTACTTC. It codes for CASSPGPINYEQYF.

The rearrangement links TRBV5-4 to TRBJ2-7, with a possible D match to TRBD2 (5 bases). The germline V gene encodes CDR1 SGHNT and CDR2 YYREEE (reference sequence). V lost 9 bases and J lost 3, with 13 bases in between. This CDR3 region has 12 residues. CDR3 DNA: TGTGCCACCGATTGCGGGTGCTACGAGCAGTACTTC. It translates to CATDCGCYEQYF. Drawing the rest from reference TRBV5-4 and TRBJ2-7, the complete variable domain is ETGVTQSPTHLIKTRGQQVTLRCSSQSGHNTVSWYQQALGQGPQFIFQYYREEENGRGNFPPRFSGLQFPNYSSELNVNALELDDSALYLCATDCGCYEQYFGPGTRLTVT.

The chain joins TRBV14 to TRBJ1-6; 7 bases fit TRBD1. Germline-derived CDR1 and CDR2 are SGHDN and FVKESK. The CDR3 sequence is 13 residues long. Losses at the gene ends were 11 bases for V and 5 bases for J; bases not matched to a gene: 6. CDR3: CASVGTDNSPLHF. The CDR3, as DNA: TGTGCCTCCGTGGGGACAGATAATTCACCCCTCCACTTT.

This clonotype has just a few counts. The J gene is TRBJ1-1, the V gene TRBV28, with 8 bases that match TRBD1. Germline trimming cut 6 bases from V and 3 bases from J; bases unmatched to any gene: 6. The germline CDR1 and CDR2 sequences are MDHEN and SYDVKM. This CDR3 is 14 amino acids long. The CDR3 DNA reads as TGTGCCAGCAGGTCTCTACAGGGGGACACTGAAGCTTTCTTT. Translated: CASRSLQGDTEAFF.

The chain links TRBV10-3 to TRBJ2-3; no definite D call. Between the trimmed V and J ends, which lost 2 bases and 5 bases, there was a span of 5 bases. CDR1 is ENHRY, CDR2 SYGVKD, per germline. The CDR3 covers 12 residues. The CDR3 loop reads CAISEVRDTQYF. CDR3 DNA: TGTGCCATCAGTGAGGTCCGAGATACGCAGTATTTT.

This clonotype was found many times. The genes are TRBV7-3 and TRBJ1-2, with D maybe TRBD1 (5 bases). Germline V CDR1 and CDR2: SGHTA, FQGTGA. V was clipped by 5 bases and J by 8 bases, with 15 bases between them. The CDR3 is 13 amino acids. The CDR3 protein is CASSEGPGVGYTF. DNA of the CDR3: TGTGCCAGCAGCGAGGGACCGGGAGTAGGCTACACCTTC.

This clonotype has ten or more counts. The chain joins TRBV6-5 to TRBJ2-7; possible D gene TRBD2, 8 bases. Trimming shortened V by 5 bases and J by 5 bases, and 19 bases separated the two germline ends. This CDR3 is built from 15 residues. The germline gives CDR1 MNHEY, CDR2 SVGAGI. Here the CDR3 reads CASSPGLAGGNEQYF. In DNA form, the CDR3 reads TGTGCCAGCAGTCCCGGACTAGCAGGGGGGAACGAGCAGTACTTC.

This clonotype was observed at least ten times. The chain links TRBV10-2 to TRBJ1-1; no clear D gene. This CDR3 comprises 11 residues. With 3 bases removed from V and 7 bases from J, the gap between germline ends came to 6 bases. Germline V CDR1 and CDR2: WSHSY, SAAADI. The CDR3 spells CASSESGEAFF. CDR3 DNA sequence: TGCGCCAGCAGTGAATCGGGTGAAGCTTTCTTT.